Listed here are 9 T cell receptor beta chains from one sample, sequenced in a study of T-cell reconstitution after alpha-beta-depleted transplantation in children. Preparation of the TCRbeta library used unique molecular identifiers. TCRdb ran MiXCR on the PCR reads and lists one entry per CDR3 protein. Here the sample spans roughly 240,000 distinct CDR3 sequences, around 7.8% being singletons. The sequencing here drew on PBMCs, mostly from graft donor cells, taken 180 days after TCRalphabeta/CD19-depleted stem cell transplant. The receptors originated from a male patient younger than 18 who had a stem cell transplant for acute lymphoblastic leukemia, so the T cells may come from the graft donor.

The V call is TRBV5-6, the J call TRBJ1-5; D is perhaps TRBD1 (5 bases). Trimming stripped 4 bases from V and 10 bases from J, with 21 bases between. The CDR3 runs to 15 residues. From germline, CDR1 is SGHDT and CDR2 YYEEEE. Written as DNA, the CDR3 is TGTGCCAGCAGCCGAGACCGGGACGGAGGGTATCCCCAGCATTTT. Protein sequence: CASSRDRDGGYPQHF.

This clonotype was seen many times. This sequence joins TRBV29-1 and TRBJ1-1; D uncertain. The CDR3 is 11 amino acids. Germline CDR1 and CDR2: SQVTM and ANQGSEA. V lost 3 bases and J lost 7, with 9 bases in between. The CDR3 sequence is CSVESEYEAFF. The CDR3 DNA reads TGCAGCGTTGAGTCCGAGTATGAAGCTTTCTTT.

This clonotype was seen a handful of times. In nucleotides, the CDR3 is TGTGCCAGCAGCTCCCTACAGGGCAACTATGGCTACACCTTC. Protein product: CASSSLQGNYGYTF. The gene calls are TRBV6-1 and TRBJ1-2, with D possibly TRBD1 on 6 matching bases. The CDR3 contains 14 residues. V was cut by 6 bases and J by 2 bases, with 13 bases left in between. Per germline, CDR1 MNHNS and CDR2 SASEGT.

This clonotype was seen at least ten times. The chain carries TRBV6-2 or TRBV6-3 and TRBJ1-6, with D possibly matching TRBD1 (5 bases). The CDR3 extends over 18 amino acids. V lost 2 bases, J lost 10 bases, and 24 bases lay in between. Germline loops: CDR1 MNHEY, CDR2 SVGEGT. CDR3 coding DNA: TGTGCCAGCAGTTACGCCGGGACCATAGGGACCCCCTCCTCACCCCTCCACTTT. Its translation: CASSYAGTIGTPSSPLHF.

This clonotype was counted ten times or more. This rearrangement joins TRBV4-3 to TRBJ2-7; D uncertain. The length of the CDR3 is 16 residues. The germline CDR1 and CDR2 sequences are LGHNA and YSLEER. V was trimmed by 0 bases and J by 3 bases, leaving 15 bases between them. The CDR3 sequence: CASSQDGIPLFYEQYF. The DNA of the CDR3 is TGCGCCAGCAGCCAAGATGGAATCCCATTGTTCTACGAGCAGTACTTC.

This clonotype was detected only once. A much larger clonotype is one base distant, so this may be a read error. The CDR3 ends on some other residue instead of the conserved phenylalanine or tryptophan, so this is likely a read error. The DNA is left out, because the CDR3 cannot be placed on it with certainty; the CDR3 is given as TCRdb lists it. This chain uses TRBV20-1 with TRBJ2-1; TRBD1 reflects the table's D call only, with no check against the DNA. 11 amino acids form the CDR3, both terminal residues included. Germline loops: CDR1 DFQATT, CDR2 SNEGSKA (reference sequence). CDR3 sequence reads: CSARDRELEFY.

This clonotype appeared many times. V is TRBV11-3 and J is TRBJ2-3; possibly TRBD1 for D (5 bases). The germline V gene encodes CDR1 SGHNT and CDR2 YENEEA. The CDR3 runs 15 residues. The V end lost 3 bases, the J end lost 0 bases, and 10 bases lay between the germline ends. DNA for the CDR3: TGTGCCAGCAGCTTCAGGGAAAGGAGCACAGATACGCAGTATTTT. This gives the protein CASSFRERSTDTQYF.

At least ten counts were recorded for this clonotype. The V and J genes are TRBV6-5 and TRBJ1-1; D call uncertain. CDR1 and CDR2 (germline): MNHEY, SVGAGI. The CDR3 runs 14 residues. V shed 0 bases and J shed 1 base, with 6 bases lying between them. In DNA form, the CDR3 reads TGTGCCAGCAGTTACTCGAATCCGAACACTGAAGCTTTCTTT. Its translation: CASSYSNPNTEAFF.

This clonotype came up many times. The V call is TRBV20-1, the J call TRBJ2-5; 9 bases align to TRBD2. The CDR3 has 14 residues. CDR1 DFQATT and CDR2 SNEGSKA come from the germline V gene (reference sequence). The ends lost 6 bases at V and 7 bases at J; junction bases unmatched: 12. The DNA of the CDR3 is TGCAGTGCGGTTAGCGGGGGAACTTTGGGGACCCAGTACTTC. Its protein is CSAVSGGTLGTQYF.